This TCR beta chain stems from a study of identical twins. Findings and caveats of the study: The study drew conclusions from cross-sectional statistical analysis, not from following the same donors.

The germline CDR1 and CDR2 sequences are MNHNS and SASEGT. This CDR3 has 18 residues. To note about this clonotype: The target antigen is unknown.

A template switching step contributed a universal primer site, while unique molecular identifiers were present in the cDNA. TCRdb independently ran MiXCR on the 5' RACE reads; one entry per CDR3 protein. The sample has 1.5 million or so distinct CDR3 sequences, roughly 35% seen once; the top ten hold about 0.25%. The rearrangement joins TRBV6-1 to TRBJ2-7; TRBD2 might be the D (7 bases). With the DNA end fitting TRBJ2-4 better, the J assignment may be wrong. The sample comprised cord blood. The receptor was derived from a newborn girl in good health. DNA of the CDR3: TGTGCCAGCAGTCCCCCAGAGGGGGGGGGGATAGCCAAAAACATTCAGTACTTC. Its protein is CASSPPEGGGIAKNIQYF.